The 16 T cell receptor beta chains presented below share a single source sample, sequenced in a study of blood T cell repertoires in COVID-19 (dated by TCRdb to the early 2020s). Library preparation used the immunoSEQ multiplex PCR assay. TCRdb took this table from immuneACCESS and kept in-frame rearrangements with V and J called. Such tables lack part of the clones; where checked against another copy, unresolved V genes explain under half of the gap, and the rest is unexplained. This sample has 100,000 to 140,000 clones in its table, and around nine tenths of those were observed once. The ten largest clones capture roughly 1.2% of the sample. The sequenced sample was peripheral blood. The origin of the receptors is a woman aged 25 to 39 with acute or convalescent COVID-19.

This clone was seen just once. V usage is TRBV29-1 and J usage is TRBJ1-1, with TRBD1 matching 8 bases. From germline, CDR1 is SQVTM and CDR2 ANQGSEA. V was pared by 2 bases and J by 1 base, with 0 bases of the junction left unmatched. The CDR3 totals 13 residues. The chain's CDR3 is CSVETGGNTEAFF. DNA for the CDR3: TGCAGCGTTGAAACAGGGGGGAACACTGAAGCTTTCTTT.

This clone showed up just a few times. The chain couples TRBV27 to TRBJ1-6, with unresolved D. Trimming removed 5 bases at V and 0 bases at J, with 11 bases between. This CDR3 comprises 16 residues. Germline CDR1 and CDR2: MNHEY and SMNVEV (reference sequence). The CDR3: CASSLSKSSYNSPLHF. In DNA form, the CDR3 reads TGTGCCAGCAGTCTTTCAAAGAGCTCCTATAATTCACCCCTCCACTTT.

The CDR3 reads CATDRGNYWTEAFF. In DNA form, the CDR3 reads TGTGCCACCGACAGGGGTAATTATTGGACTGAAGCTTTCTTT. The chain employs TRBV19 and TRBJ1-1; the match to TRBD1 covers 8 bases. The CDR3 has 14 residues. V shed 10 bases and J 5 bases; nucleotides not matched to a gene: 12. Germline assignment: CDR1 LNHDA and CDR2 SQIVND (reference sequence).

The chain combines TRBV6-5 with TRBJ2-7; TRBD1 agrees at 7 bases. This CDR3 comprises 15 residues. In germline, CDR1 is MNHEY, CDR2 SVGAGI. The trim removed 6 bases at V and 2 bases at J, leaving 10 bases unmatched. The CDR3 sequence is CASRTPGTETYEQYF. The CDR3, as DNA: TGTGCCAGCAGGACGCCCGGGACAGAGACCTACGAGCAGTACTTC.

The chain employs TRBV10-3 and TRBJ1-1; D unclear. The CDR3 extends over 14 amino acids. Germline loops: CDR1 ENHRY, CDR2 SYGVKD. The V gene lost 6 bases and the J gene lost 5 bases, with 16 bases spanning the gap. In nucleotides, the CDR3 is TGTGCCATCAGCCTGTACAACGAACAGACTGAAGCTTTCTTT. Translation: CAISLYNEQTEAFF.

The gene calls are TRBV7-8 and TRBJ2-2; 7 bases agree with TRBD1. Germline CDR1 is SGHVS and CDR2 is FQNEAQ. The CDR3 is 16 amino acids. The V segment lost 5 bases and the J segment 3 bases; nucleotides outside the gene matches: 9. In DNA form, the CDR3 reads TGTGCCAGCAGCCGAGCACAGGGGCTTGACACCGGGGAGCTGTTTTTT. It translates to CASSRAQGLDTGELFF.

The rearrangement links TRBV27 to TRBJ1-1; tentative D call: TRBD1 (6 bases). This CDR3 has 13 residues. V gave up 4 bases and J gave up 5 bases, with 11 bases separating them. Germline V gene lookup returns CDR1 MNHEY and CDR2 SMNVEV (reference sequence). CDR3 sequence (DNA): TGTGCCAGCAGTTCGACAGGTCGTACTGAAGCTTTCTTT. It translates to CASSSTGRTEAFF.

This chain links TRBV13 with TRBJ1-1; TRBD1 is a possible D gene (6 bases). Germline V gene lookup returns CDR1 PRHDT and CDR2 FYEKMQ (reference sequence). The CDR3 is 15 amino acids. With 4 bases removed from V and 0 bases from J, the gap between germline ends came to 12 bases. The CDR3 here is CASSSYGQMNTEAFF. The CDR3 DNA follows: TGTGCCAGCAGCTCCTACGGACAGATGAACACTGAAGCTTTCTTT. The entire variable domain, with the rest obtained from reference TRBV13 and TRBJ1-1, is as follows: AAGVIQSPRHLIKEKRETATLKCYPIPRHDTVYWYQQGPGQDPQFLISFYEKMQSDKGSIPDRFSAQQFSDYHSELNMSSLELGDSALYFCASSSYGQMNTEAFFGQGTRLTVV.

The chain has TRBV5-5 and TRBJ1-5; maybe TRBD1 (5 bases). V was clipped by 0 bases and J by 4 bases, with 11 bases between them. Germline CDR1 is SGHKS and CDR2 is YYEKEE (reference sequence). The CDR3 has 15 residues. Written as DNA, the CDR3 is TGTGCCAGCAGCTTGGACCCCCAGGGAAATCAGCCCCAGCATTTT. It specifies CASSLDPQGNQPQHF.

The rearrangement joins TRBV27 to TRBJ1-5; 10 bases match TRBD1. Trimming cost V 5 bases and J 6 bases; bases outside gene matches: 4. Germline V lookup: CDR1 MNHEY, CDR2 SMNVEV (reference sequence). The CDR3 consists of 14 residues. The CDR3 DNA sequence: TGTGCCAGCAGTCGCCGGGACAGGGGTCAGCCCCAGCATTTT. Translation gives CASSRRDRGQPQHF.

This chain links TRBV7-8 with TRBJ1-2; 9 bases are a match to TRBD1. Germline V CDR1 and CDR2: SGHVS, FQNEAQ. J gave up 8 bases and V 5 bases, and 6 bases lay outside the gene matches. This CDR3 has 13 amino acids. CDR3 nucleotide sequence: TGTGCCAGCAGCGGTCGGACAGGGGTAGGCTACACCTTC. It codes for CASSGRTGVGYTF.

The V and J genes are TRBV28 and TRBJ1-4; maybe TRBD1 (5 bases). CDR3 length: 14 residues. The germline V gene has CDR1 MDHEN and CDR2 SYDVKM. Trimming cost V 7 bases and J 8 bases, with 17 bases left between them. The DNA for the CDR3 is TGTGCCAGCACCCAAGCGCCGGCAGGGGAAAAACTGTTTTTT. It yields the protein CASTQAPAGEKLFF.

CDR3 region: CASTGGSGLNEKLFF. In DNA form, the CDR3 reads TGTGCCAGCACAGGCGGGTCCGGCCTTAATGAAAAACTGTTTTTT. The chain carries TRBV6-6 and TRBJ1-4, with D hard to call. V lost 7 bases, J lost 4 bases, and 16 bases lay in between. The germline gives CDR1 MNHNY, CDR2 SVGAGI (reference sequence). The CDR3 loop spans 15 amino acids.

V is TRBV18 and J is TRBJ2-5, with D unresolved. The V and J ends lost 7 bases and 7 bases respectively, with 10 bases between them. This CDR3 region has 11 residues. Germline V lookup: CDR1 KGHSH, CDR2 LQKENI. CDR3 region: CASLLSGTQYF. As DNA, the CDR3 is TGTGCCAGCTTGCTCTCAGGGACCCAGTACTTC.

CDR3: CASSNPWTGNTEAFF. DNA of the CDR3: TGTGCCAGCAGCAACCCCTGGACAGGGAACACTGAAGCTTTCTTT. The V call is TRBV5-6, the J call TRBJ1-1; 7 bases match TRBD1. This CDR3 has 15 residues. Germline lookup yields CDR1 SGHDT and CDR2 YYEEEE. V lost 4 bases and J lost 1; bases outside the gene matches: 7.

This sequence joins TRBV11-3 and TRBJ2-7, with D maybe TRBD1 (7 bases). Germline-derived CDR1 and CDR2 are SGHNT and YENEEA. The germline V and J ends were trimmed by 5 bases and 1 base, with 18 bases remaining between them. The CDR3 has 16 residues. CDR3 DNA: TGTGCCAGCAGCCCCCGCGGGACAGCCGGATCCTACGAGCAGTACTTC. Amino acids: CASSPRGTAGSYEQYF.